Below are 31 T cell receptor beta chains sequenced from a single sample in a study of response to subunit inactivated influenza vaccine. From the RT-PCR reads, TCRdb called clonotypes with MiXCR, one entry per CDR3 protein. The sample shows approximately 500,000 distinct CDR3 sequences, about an eighth of them seen only once. The sequenced sample was PBMCs from blood, obtained about 6 weeks after vaccination. Every receptor here comes from a man between 50 and 59 years old who received an inactivated influenza vaccine.

CDR3 in amino acids: CAISEIGVEQYF. The CDR3, as DNA: TGTGCCATCAGTGAGATCGGGGTAGAGCAGTACTTC. The chain joins TRBV10-3 to TRBJ2-7, with D possibly being TRBD2 (5 bases). In germline, CDR1 is ENHRY, CDR2 SYGVKD. Trimming cost V 2 bases and J 7 bases, with 9 bases left between them. The CDR3 spans 12 residues.

The CDR3 region has the DNA TGCGCCAGCAGCCAAGAGAGCGGGGGGGCCTACAATGAGCAGTTCTTC. Translating gives CASSQESGGAYNEQFF. This sequence joins TRBV4-3 and TRBJ2-1; 10 bases match TRBD2. The germline gives CDR1 LGHNA, CDR2 YSLEER. The CDR3 runs 16 residues. The V segment lost 0 bases and the J segment 2 bases; nucleotides outside the gene matches: 1.

There are a few counts of this clonotype. The chain recombines TRBV5-1 with TRBJ2-7; 12 nucleotides match TRBD2. This CDR3 has 17 residues. The germline gives CDR1 SGHRS, CDR2 YFSETQ. V gave up 0 bases and J gave up 3 bases; unmatched junction bases: 7. The CDR3 loop is CASSLAQLAGGYYEQYF. CDR3 sequence (DNA): TGCGCCAGCAGCTTGGCCCAACTAGCGGGAGGTTACTACGAGCAGTACTTC.

The chain uses TRBV20-1 and TRBJ2-7; 10 nucleotides agree with TRBD1. CDR3 size: 15 residues. CDR1 is DFQATT, CDR2 SNEGSKA, per germline (reference sequence). J was trimmed by 0 bases and V by 3 bases; bases with no gene match: 5. CDR3 loop: CSARAGTGVSYEQYF. The DNA for the CDR3 is TGCAGTGCTAGGGCCGGGACAGGGGTCTCCTACGAGCAGTACTTC.

CDR3 nucleotides: TGTGCCAGCAGTGAATGGGACAGGGAATTGTACGAGCAGTACTTC. This translates into CASSEWDRELYEQYF. The V and J genes are TRBV2 and TRBJ2-7; 9 positions match TRBD1. The junction had 6 bases not matched to a gene; V was cut back by 2 bases and J by 4 bases. Germline V gene data show CDR1 as SNHLY and CDR2 as FYNNEI. The CDR3 covers 15 residues.

This clonotype was seen many times. V gene TRBV5-1 combines with J gene TRBJ1-2, with D possibly TRBD1 on 6 matching bases. This CDR3 is built from 13 residues. Germline values: CDR1 SGHRS, CDR2 YFSETQ. With 3 bases removed from V and 6 bases from J, the gap between germline ends came to 12 bases. CDR3 in amino acids: CASSYHREDGYTF. DNA of the CDR3: TGCGCCAGCAGCTACCACAGGGAAGATGGCTACACCTTC. Together with reference TRBV5-1 and TRBJ1-2, the CDR3 gives the full variable domain: KAGVTQTPRYLIKTRGQQVTLSCSPISGHRSVSWYQQTPGQGLQFLFEYFSETQRNKGNFPGRFSGRQFSNSRSEMNVSTLELGDSALYLCASSYHREDGYTFGSGTRLTVV.

This clonotype was observed at least ten times. The chain carries TRBV12-3 or TRBV12-4 and TRBJ2-7; D may be TRBD2 (5 bases). This CDR3 contains 12 residues. The ends were cut back, 6 bases at V and 4 bases at J, with 10 bases in the middle. Written as DNA, the CDR3 is TGTGCCAGCAGCCCGGACTTGTACGAGCAGTACTTC. Encoded protein: CASSPDLYEQYF.

CDR3: CASSQGQGPKLGEQYF. CDR3 bases: TGTGCCAGCAGTCAAGGACAGGGCCCAAAACTGGGCGAGCAGTACTTC. The rearrangement links TRBV2 to TRBJ2-7; TRBD1 aligns across 8 bases. The germline CDR1 and CDR2 sequences are SNHLY and FYNNEI. The V gene end was trimmed by 5 bases and the J gene end by 6 bases; junction bases not matched to a gene: 15. This CDR3 spans 16 amino acids.

This clonotype was observed a few times. V and J are TRBV29-1 and TRBJ1-2; tentative D call: TRBD1 (6 bases). Trimming shortened V by 4 bases and J by 6 bases, and 6 bases separated the two germline ends. From germline, CDR1 is SQVTM and CDR2 ANQGSEA. The CDR3 has 10 residues. This CDR3 is CSVGQDGYTF. The CDR3 DNA follows: TGCAGCGTTGGACAGGATGGCTACACCTTC. The full variable domain, with the rest looked up from reference TRBV29-1 and TRBJ1-2, is SAVISQKPSRDICQRGTSLTIQCQVDSQVTMMFWYRQQPGQSLTLIATANQGSEATYESGFVIDKFPISRPNLTFSTLTVSNMSPEDSSIYLCSVGQDGYTFGSGTRLTVV.

V usage is TRBV5-1 and J usage is TRBJ2-3; D is possibly TRBD2 (6 bases). V was trimmed by 3 bases and J by 5 bases, leaving 16 bases between them. The CDR3 runs 15 residues. Per the germline V gene, CDR1 is SGHRS and CDR2 is YFSETQ. This chain's CDR3 is CASSWDLPDRDTQYF. In nucleotides, the CDR3 is TGCGCCAGCAGCTGGGACTTACCCGACCGAGATACGCAGTATTTT. Variable domain in full (rest from reference TRBV5-1 and TRBJ2-3): KAGVTQTPRYLIKTRGQQVTLSCSPISGHRSVSWYQQTPGQGLQFLFEYFSETQRNKGNFPGRFSGRQFSNSRSEMNVSTLELGDSALYLCASSWDLPDRDTQYFGPGTRLTVL.

V usage is TRBV11-2 and J usage is TRBJ2-4; D unclear. Germline CDR1 and CDR2: SGHAT and FQNNGV. Trimming took 3 bases from V and 9 from J, leaving 15 bases between them. The CDR3 contains 14 residues. The CDR3 region has the DNA TGTGCCAGCAGCTTCTCCCGAATGGCTAGCATTCAGTACTTC. It encodes CASSFSRMASIQYF.

This clonotype was counted only a few times. The chain recombines TRBV20-1 with TRBJ1-2; a weak D match, TRBD1 (6 bases). The CDR3 spans 14 residues. Germline V lookup: CDR1 DFQATT, CDR2 SNEGSKA (reference sequence). V was pared by 6 bases and J by 5 bases, with 19 bases between. The CDR3 reads CSAPDWRTVYGYTF. The CDR3 DNA sequence: TGCAGTGCGCCTGATTGGAGGACAGTTTATGGCTACACCTTC.

This clonotype showed up just a few times. The V call is TRBV7-3, the J call TRBJ2-7; 7 bases map to TRBD2. This CDR3 is built from 18 residues. V was pared by 5 bases and J by 2 bases, with 18 bases of the junction left unmatched. From germline, CDR1 is SGHTA and CDR2 FQGTGA. CDR3 in amino acids: CASSTLPQTSLIAYEQYF. The CDR3 region has the DNA TGTGCCAGCAGCACCCTCCCACAGACTAGCTTGATCGCCTACGAGCAGTACTTC.

This clonotype was picked up many times. The chain links TRBV7-2 to TRBJ2-3; 10 positions agree with TRBD2. Unmatched junction bases numbered 4, after V lost 5 bases and J lost 2 bases. Germline assignment: CDR1 SGHTA and CDR2 FQGNSA. The CDR3 has 15 residues. The CDR3 loop is CASSRTSGYTDTQYF. In nucleotides, the CDR3 is TGTGCCAGCAGCCGGACTAGCGGATACACAGATACGCAGTATTTT.

The V call is TRBV10-3, the J call TRBJ2-1, with TRBD1 as a possible D gene (5 bases). In germline, CDR1 is ENHRY, CDR2 SYGVKD. Trimming shortened V by 2 bases and J by 6 bases, and 14 bases separated the two germline ends. The CDR3 sequence is 15 residues long. The CDR3 spells CAISEGHLSVNEQFF. The CDR3 nucleotides read TGTGCCATCAGTGAGGGACACCTGAGTGTCAATGAGCAGTTCTTC.

This clonotype was counted only a few times. J is TRBJ2-3 and V is TRBV27, with D unresolved. The CDR3 runs to 14 residues. Germline values: CDR1 MNHEY, CDR2 SMNVEV (reference sequence). The V and J ends lost 6 bases and 4 bases respectively, with 14 bases between them. The CDR3 nucleotides read TGTGCCAGCAGCCAGTTAGTACGGTCAGATACGCAGTATTTT. Its translation: CASSQLVRSDTQYF.

V gene TRBV20-1 combines with J gene TRBJ2-1; TRBD2 agrees at 7 bases. The germline V gene encodes CDR1 DFQATT and CDR2 SNEGSKA (reference sequence). This CDR3 has 11 residues. V gave up 4 bases and J gave up 7 bases; unmatched junction bases: 1. The CDR3 DNA is TGCAGTGCTACGGGGGGTAATGAGCAGTTCTTC. Its protein is CSATGGNEQFF.

The CDR3 loop is CASSQDYGEGYEQYF. The CDR3 DNA reads TGCGCCAGCAGCCAAGATTACGGGGAGGGCTACGAGCAGTACTTC. The chain employs TRBV4-1 and TRBJ2-7; 7 positions match TRBD2. The length of the CDR3 is 15 residues. CDR1 is MGHRA and CDR2 is YSYEKL in the germline V gene. The V segment lost 0 bases and the J segment 3 bases; nucleotides outside the gene matches: 5.

This clonotype was detected a few times. The J gene is TRBJ2-1, the V gene TRBV10-3; D is possibly TRBD1 (5 bases). Trimming took 4 bases from V and 7 from J, leaving 5 bases between them. The CDR3 contains 11 residues. CDR1 ENHRY and CDR2 SYGVKD come from the germline V gene. CDR3 sequence: CAISGQNEQFF. CDR3 in DNA: TGTGCCATCAGTGGACAGAATGAGCAGTTCTTC.

This clonotype was detected a few times. The chain uses TRBV20-1 and TRBJ1-1, with D hard to call. Germline V gene lookup returns CDR1 DFQATT and CDR2 SNEGSKA (reference sequence). The ends were cut back, 6 bases at V and 1 base at J, with 21 bases in the middle. The CDR3 runs to 16 residues. The CDR3 DNA reads as TGCAGTGCCACGGTTGGGGTGCTTACAGCGAACACTGAAGCTTTCTTT. Its translation: CSATVGVLTANTEAFF.

This clonotype was observed many times. The DNA for the CDR3 is TGTGCCAGCAGCCAAGGTCTAGCGGGGACCTACGAGCAGTACTTC. Its protein is CASSQGLAGTYEQYF. The rearrangement joins TRBV4-2 to TRBJ2-7; 9 bases fit TRBD2. The CDR3 contains 15 residues. With 1 base clipped from V and 2 bases from J, the junction kept 3 bases outside the gene matches. CDR1 and CDR2 from the germline V gene are LGHNA and YNFKEQ.

V is TRBV2 and J is TRBJ2-7; 10 bases are a match to TRBD2. Germline-derived CDR1 and CDR2 are SNHLY and FYNNEI. The CDR3 loop spans 15 amino acids. The ends lost 1 base at V and 4 bases at J; junction bases unmatched: 4. The CDR3 DNA reads TGTGCCAGCAGTGAAGTTGTGGGACTAGCGTACGAGCAGTACTTC. Translated: CASSEVVGLAYEQYF. Combining the CDR3 with reference TRBV2 and TRBJ2-7 gives the whole variable domain EPEVTQTPSHQVTQMGQEVILRCVPISNHLYFYWYRQILGQKVEFLVSFYNNEISEKSEIFDDQFSVERPDGSNFTLKIRSTKLEDSAMYFCASSEVVGLAYEQYFGPGTRLTVT.

The chain combines TRBV10-1 with TRBJ2-2; D not certain. From germline, CDR1 is WNHNN and CDR2 SYGVQD (reference sequence). Trimming pared 2 bases from V and 6 bases from J, leaving 7 bases between. This CDR3 spans 13 amino acids. Here the CDR3 reads CASSEGGPGELFF. The CDR3 nucleotides read TGCGCCAGCAGTGAGGGTGGTCCCGGGGAGCTGTTTTTT.

The V gene is TRBV6-2 or TRBV6-3, the J gene TRBJ2-7, with a tentative D call TRBD2 (5 bases). V lost 0 bases, J lost 9 bases, and 15 bases lay in between. The germline V gene has CDR1 MNHEY and CDR2 SVGEGT. CDR3 length: 14 amino acids. CDR3 sequence (DNA): TGTGCCAGCAGTTACTCGATCCAAATCGAGGGGCAGTACTTC. Translating gives CASSYSIQIEGQYF.

There are a few counts of this clonotype. This rearrangement joins TRBV10-3 to TRBJ1-1, with unresolved D. CDR1 ENHRY and CDR2 SYGVKD come from the germline V gene. Trimming removed 3 bases at V and 7 bases at J, with 18 bases between. The length of the CDR3 is 15 residues. In nucleotides, the CDR3 is TGTGCCATCAGTGATTCTGAAGGGCGGGGAGGTGAAGCTTTCTTT. Its translation is CAISDSEGRGGEAFF.

The chain combines TRBV5-5 with TRBJ2-7; 8 bases align to TRBD1. Germline V gene sequence: CDR1 SGHKS, CDR2 YYEKEE (reference sequence). Trimming removed 3 bases from V and 2 bases from J; junction bases left unmatched: 7. This CDR3 has 15 residues. In nucleotides, the CDR3 is TGTGCCAGCAGCTCAAGGGACAGGTCAACCTACGAGCAGTACTTC. It translates to CASSSRDRSTYEQYF.

This clonotype occurred many times. One end of the junction varies from germline; a read error may be responsible. This chain uses TRBV6-2 or TRBV6-3 with TRBJ2-1; perhaps D is TRBD1 or TRBD2 (5 bases each). CDR3 length: 14 residues. CDR1 and CDR2 (germline): MNHEY, SVGEGT. The CDR3 reads CASTYGTGYNEQFF. The CDR3 coding sequence is TGTGCCAGCACTTACGGGACGGGCTACAATGAGCAGTTCTTC.

This clonotype was detected a few times. This sequence joins TRBV12-3 or TRBV12-4 and TRBJ1-5; no definite D call. Trimming took off 6 bases at V and 9 bases at J, with 9 bases between the two ends. There are 11 residues in the CDR3. CDR3 in DNA: TGTGCCAGCAGCACCGGTGGGCCCCAGCATTTT. It codes for CASSTGGPQHF.

The genes are TRBV4-2 and TRBJ2-7, with D perhaps TRBD1 (6 bases). The V gene's germline CDR1 is LGHNA and CDR2 YNFKEQ. The CDR3 loop spans 17 amino acids. Trimming took off 2 bases at V and 1 base at J, with 18 bases between the two ends. The CDR3 bases are TGTGCCAGCAGCCAATTCCACGAACAGGGTGAATCCTACGAGCAGTACTTC. It is translated as CASSQFHEQGESYEQYF.

In this sample, this clonotype turned up many times. The chain employs TRBV5-1 and TRBJ2-2; 8 bases map to TRBD1. Per germline, CDR1 SGHRS and CDR2 YFSETQ. The V segment lost 2 bases and the J segment 6 bases; nucleotides outside the gene matches: 6. The CDR3 spans 15 residues. DNA of the CDR3: TGCGCCAGCAGCTTCGACAGGGGCGGATCCGGGGAGCTGTTTTTT. It codes for CASSFDRGGSGELFF. Full variable domain (remainder filled in from reference TRBV5-1 and TRBJ2-2): KAGVTQTPRYLIKTRGQQVTLSCSPISGHRSVSWYQQTPGQGLQFLFEYFSETQRNKGNFPGRFSGRQFSNSRSEMNVSTLELGDSALYLCASSFDRGGSGELFFGEGSRLTVL.

This clonotype occurred many times. This chain joins TRBV20-1 and TRBJ2-1, with D perhaps given as TRBD1 or TRBD2 (5 bases each). The germline gives CDR1 DFQATT, CDR2 SNEGSKA (reference sequence). The V end was cut by 6 bases, the J end by 6 bases, with 15 bases between. The CDR3 consists of 13 residues. CDR3 DNA sequence: TGCAGTGCACCCGGGACCGCACGCAATGAGCAGTTCTTC. This translates into CSAPGTARNEQFF.